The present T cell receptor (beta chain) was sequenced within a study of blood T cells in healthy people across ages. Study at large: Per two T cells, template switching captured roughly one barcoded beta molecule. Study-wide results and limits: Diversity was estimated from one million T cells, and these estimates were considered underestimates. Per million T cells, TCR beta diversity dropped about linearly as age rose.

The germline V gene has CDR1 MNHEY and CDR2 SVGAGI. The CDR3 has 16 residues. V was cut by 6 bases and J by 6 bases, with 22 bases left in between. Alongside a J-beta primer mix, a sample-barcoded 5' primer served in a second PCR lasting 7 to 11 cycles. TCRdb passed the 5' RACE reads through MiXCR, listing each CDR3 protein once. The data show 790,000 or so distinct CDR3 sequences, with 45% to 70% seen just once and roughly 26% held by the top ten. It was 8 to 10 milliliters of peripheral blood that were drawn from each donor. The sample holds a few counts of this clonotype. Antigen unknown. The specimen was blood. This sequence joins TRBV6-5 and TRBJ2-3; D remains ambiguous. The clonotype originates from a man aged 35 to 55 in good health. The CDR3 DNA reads TGTGCCAGCAGCCCAACCAAATTGACAAACTGGGATACGCAGTATTTT. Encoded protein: CASSPTKLTNWDTQYF.